This T cell receptor (beta chain) was recovered during a study of blood T cell repertoires in COVID-19. As originally analysed: Amplified reference gene primers provided the basis for estimating nucleated cell counts. The assay was immunoSEQ multiplex PCR, and TCRdb's table has in-frame clones only and misses some. From that table come the V and J calls and clone size; the DNA was used to work out D and trimming. The sample records about 180,000 clones, 82% being singletons. Germline CDR1 reads SGHRS; CDR2 reads YFSETQ. This CDR3 comprises 17 residues. Trimming took off 3 bases at V and 5 bases at J, with 20 bases between the two ends.

The chain links TRBV5-1 to TRBJ2-2, with D possibly TRBD1 on 5 matching bases. Specimen: peripheral blood. This sequence originates from a woman in her 70s with acute or convalescent COVID-19. The CDR3 region has the DNA TGCGCCAGCAGCTCACCTCCCTCAGGGAAGAGGACCGGGGAGCTGTTTTTT. Amino acid sequence: CASSSPPSGKRTGELFF.